This T cell receptor beta chain comes out of a study of neurological immune-mediated disorders. Study-level points and caveats: Expansion of TCR clones was greatest in HTLV-1-associated myelopathy and smallest in multiple sclerosis, where it fell below that of healthy controls. The absence of shared CDR3 amino acid sequences among expanded clones across subjects suggests private repertoires in all groups.

A remark on this clonotype: As yet, its antigen is unknown.

Regarding time point: longitudinal time-point 1 (baseline). Unsorted libraries were prepared from 2 million PBMCs held at -80 C. The cDNA came from 5'RACE, which used 10-nucleotide random UMIs. One entry per CDR3 protein, called by TCRdb with MiXCR from the 5' RACE reads. Here the sample spans 60,000 to 90,000 distinct CDR3 sequences, approximately 10% being singletons. CDR1 is SNHLY, CDR2 FYNNEI, per germline. This CDR3 is 14 amino acids long. J was trimmed by 5 bases and V by 7 bases; bases with no gene match: 5. The chain combines TRBV2 with TRBJ2-1, with 10 nucleotides matching TRBD2. This TCR came from a man aged 30 to 45 in good health. Sequenced input: PBMCs. The CDR3 here is CASKPGLANNEQFF. The CDR3 coding sequence is TGTGCCAGCAAACCGGGACTAGCGAACAATGAGCAGTTCTTC.